This T cell receptor (beta chain) was recorded in a study of cytomegalovirus exposure and HLA in healthy donors. General study results and limits: The study labeled about 160 TCR beta chains cytomegalovirus-associated. Reportedly, cytomegalovirus status was diagnosed with high sensitivity and specificity. In vitro testing confirmed a few CMV-associated chains as specific for CMV antigens.

The V gene's germline CDR1 is MNHNY and CDR2 SVGAGI (reference sequence). CDR3 length: 14 residues. The V and J ends lost 2 bases and 6 bases respectively, with 13 bases between them. The protocol was immunoSEQ multiplex PCR, while the TCRdb copy is restricted to in-frame clones and leaves out a portion. The sample records around 190,000 clones, roughly 82% being singletons. The table lists this clone with a few counts. Its antigen is undetermined. Specimen: PBMCs. This chain links TRBV6-6 with TRBJ1-2; D is possibly TRBD1 (6 bases). This receptor was taken from a woman between 18 and 29 years old in good health and CMV-seronegative. This CDR3 is CASSYKGGLDGYTF. In DNA form, the CDR3 reads TGTGCCAGCAGTTACAAGGGGGGGCTGGATGGCTACACCTTC.